This T cell receptor (beta chain) comes out of a study of shared clonotypes between healthy human individuals. TCRdb's table, derived via immunoSEQ multiplex PCR, lists solely in-frame clones and lacks some. The sample lists some 2,000,000 clones, about 94% seen once, with around 0.13% in the top ten. Of note for this clone: Its antigen is not identified.

Germline CDR1 reads SGHTA; CDR2 reads FQGTGA. Trimming took 4 bases from V and 1 from J; bases not matched to a gene: 5. The length of the CDR3 is 16 residues. Overall study results and limits: Sorted-subset sequencing was shown by rarefaction to be incomplete despite large depth. Larger estimated richness was generally seen in naive subsets than in memory subsets.

The sequence derives from a man aged 18 to 29 in good health. The J gene is TRBJ2-3, the V gene TRBV7-3, with TRBD2 matching 10 bases. Input material: naive CD4+ T cells sorted from blood. As for subset: CD45RA+ positively selected. The chain's CDR3 is CASSSGLAVGTDTQYF. The CDR3 DNA reads as TGTGCCAGCAGCTCCGGACTAGCGGTGGGCACAGATACGCAGTATTTT.